One sample yielded the 5 T cell receptor beta chains listed below, sequenced in a study of control samples from healthy donors and cancer patients. The protocol was immunoSEQ multiplex PCR, while the TCRdb copy is restricted to in-frame clones and leaves out a portion. The table includes 160,000 or so clones, about 90% detected once. Sequencing input: blood. The receptors were sampled from a woman in her 30s in good health.

The chain combines TRBV15 with TRBJ2-7; possibly TRBD2 for D (6 bases). The ends were cut back, 3 bases at V and 1 base at J, with 10 bases in the middle. Germline V gene lookup returns CDR1 LNHNV and CDR2 YYDKDF (reference sequence). The CDR3 is 14 amino acids. CDR3 loop: CATSSRGTSYEQYF. The CDR3 nucleotides are TGTGCCACCAGCAGTAGAGGGACTTCCTACGAGCAGTACTTC.

As to this clone: The same CDR3 is also encoded by other DNA sequences in this sample. The rearrangement joins TRBV29-1 to TRBJ1-1; TRBD1 aligns across 9 bases. J gave up 1 base and V 6 bases, and 0 bases lay outside the gene matches. This CDR3 is built from 12 residues. CDR1 and CDR2 from the germline V gene are SQVTM and ANQGSEA. Here the CDR3 DNA reads TGCAGCGTGGGACAGGGGAACACTGAAGCTTTCTTT. Translated, it gives CSVGQGNTEAFF.

This clone has a single count. This chain connects TRBV11-2 to TRBJ1-2, with TRBD1 as a possible D gene (6 bases). V shed 0 bases and J shed 4 bases, with 12 bases lying between them. Looked up from germline, CDR1 is SGHAT and CDR2 is FQNNGV. The CDR3 length is 15 residues. The CDR3 loop is CASSLDGGLLYGYTF. In nucleotides, the CDR3 is TGTGCCAGCAGCTTAGACGGGGGGCTTCTCTATGGCTACACCTTC.

This chain connects TRBV10-2 to TRBJ2-2, with 8 bases lining up with TRBD1. Germline trimming cut 1 base from V and 7 bases from J; bases unmatched to any gene: 2. Germline lookup yields CDR1 WSHSY and CDR2 SAAADI. The CDR3 has 14 amino acids. CDR3 nucleotide sequence: TGCGCCAGCAGTGAGTTACAGGGGGTCGGGGAGCTGTTTTTT. The encoded protein is CASSELQGVGELFF.

The J gene is TRBJ2-3, the V gene TRBV5-4; D unresolved. The CDR3 is 15 residues long. Trimming cost V 2 bases and J 0 bases, with 10 bases left between them. CDR1 is SGHNT and CDR2 is YYREEE in the germline V gene (reference sequence). CDR3 sequence (DNA): TGTGCCAGCAGCTTAAGACAAACGAGCACAGATACGCAGTATTTT. Translating gives CASSLRQTSTDTQYF.